A single sample gave rise to the 20 T cell receptor beta chains below, sequenced in a study of shared clonotypes between healthy human individuals. TCRdb keeps only in-frame clones here, not all; method: immunoSEQ multiplex PCR. The sample lists about 610,000 clones, almost 97% occurring once. Sequenced: naive CD4+ T cells sorted from blood. Subset: CD45RA+ positively selected. The receptors originated from a woman in her 30s in good health.

This chain joins TRBV5-1 and TRBJ2-5, with D possibly matching TRBD2 (5 bases). The CDR3 runs 15 residues. CDR1 and CDR2 (germline): SGHRS, YFSETQ. The germline V and J ends were trimmed by 4 bases and 0 bases, with 13 bases remaining between them. The CDR3 DNA is TGCGCCAGCAGCGTCATAAGCGGAAACCAAGAGACCCAGTACTTC. It specifies CASSVISGNQETQYF.

The chain is built from TRBV4-3 and TRBJ2-5; tentatively, D is TRBD2 (5 bases). The CDR3 contains 14 residues. V lost 0 bases and J lost 5, with 10 bases in between. From germline, CDR1 is LGHNA and CDR2 YSLEER. CDR3 nucleotides: TGCGCCAGCAGCCAAGATGGCAGAGGGGAGACCCAGTACTTC. Protein: CASSQDGRGETQYF.

The CDR3 sequence is CASSLWTAGQETQYF. The CDR3 nucleotides are TGTGCCAGCAGTTTATGGACAGCAGGCCAAGAGACCCAGTACTTC. V and J are TRBV27 and TRBJ2-5, with D tentatively TRBD1 (6 bases). Looked up from germline, CDR1 is MNHEY and CDR2 is SMNVEV (reference sequence). The V end was cut by 1 base, the J end by 1 base, with 10 bases between. CDR3 size: 15 residues.

V usage is TRBV4-1 and J usage is TRBJ2-1, with D tentatively TRBD2 (6 bases). The V and J ends lost 4 bases and 9 bases respectively, with 19 bases between them. Germline V gives CDR1 MGHRA, CDR2 YSYEKL. The length of the CDR3 is 15 residues. The CDR3 here is CASSPSEGRVAEQFF. The DNA of the CDR3 is TGCGCCAGCAGCCCTAGCGAGGGAAGAGTGGCTGAGCAGTTCTTC.

The J gene is TRBJ1-1, the V gene TRBV28; 9 bases line up with TRBD1. Germline V CDR1 and CDR2: MDHEN, SYDVKM. The CDR3 runs to 16 residues. V shed 6 bases, J shed 1 base, and the junction held 9 bases outside the gene matches. CDR3 sequence: CASSSLQGARNTEAFF. The CDR3 DNA reads as TGTGCCAGCAGCTCCCTACAGGGGGCGAGGAACACTGAAGCTTTCTTT.

About this clone itself: The sample carries other DNA sequences with the same CDR3. The V gene is TRBV28, the J gene TRBJ2-3, with 12 bases matching TRBD2. This CDR3 contains 15 residues. Germline loops: CDR1 MDHEN, CDR2 SYDVKM. V lost 2 bases and J lost 6; bases outside the gene matches: 3. The CDR3 loop is CASSLPSGRVDTQYF. For the CDR3, the DNA is TGTGCCAGCAGTTTACCTAGCGGGAGGGTCGATACGCAGTATTTT.

The chain employs TRBV27 and TRBJ2-7; D gene ambiguous. Germline CDR1 and CDR2: MNHEY and SMNVEV (reference sequence). CDR3 length equals 12 residues. With 4 bases removed from V and 7 bases from J, the gap between germline ends came to 11 bases. The CDR3 protein is CASSSPGQEQYF. The CDR3 coding sequence is TGTGCCAGCAGTTCCCCCGGGCAGGAGCAGTACTTC.

The chain recombines TRBV19 with TRBJ1-2, with D perhaps matching TRBD1 (5 bases). V was clipped by 3 bases and J by 8 bases, with 25 bases between them. CDR1 is LNHDA, CDR2 SQIVND, per germline (reference sequence). This CDR3 contains 17 residues. CDR3: CASSINAGLKRTIGYTF. Written as DNA, the CDR3 is TGTGCCAGTAGTATTAACGCGGGACTGAAACGTACGATCGGCTACACCTTC.

V and J are TRBV5-4 and TRBJ1-1; D call uncertain. CDR1 is SGHNT and CDR2 is YYREEE in the germline V gene (reference sequence). This CDR3 has 14 residues. The V gene lost 4 bases and the J gene lost 2 bases, with 12 bases spanning the gap. The CDR3 DNA reads TGTGCCAGCAGCCGCCGGGAGGCTAACACTGAAGCTTTCTTT. Protein product: CASSRREANTEAFF.

The chain employs TRBV5-1 and TRBJ2-3; D might be TRBD1 (5 bases). Germline loops: CDR1 SGHRS, CDR2 YFSETQ. The CDR3 contains 15 residues. The ends were cut back, 4 bases at V and 0 bases at J, with 12 bases in the middle. As DNA, the CDR3 is TGCGCCAGCAGCGTAACAGGAACTAGCACAGATACGCAGTATTTT. Its protein product is CASSVTGTSTDTQYF. The complete variable domain, with remaining parts taken from reference TRBV5-1 and TRBJ2-3, reads KAGVTQTPRYLIKTRGQQVTLSCSPISGHRSVSWYQQTPGQGLQFLFEYFSETQRNKGNFPGRFSGRQFSNSRSEMNVSTLELGDSALYLCASSVTGTSTDTQYFGPGTRLTVL.

The chain joins TRBV30 to TRBJ2-1, with a tentative D call TRBD2 (6 bases). This CDR3 comprises 15 residues. Per the germline V gene, CDR1 is GTSNPN and CDR2 is SVGIG (reference sequence). V was pared by 0 bases and J by 3 bases, with 12 bases between. CDR3 sequence (DNA): TGTGCCTGGAGTGTACAGGCTAGCGTCTACAATGAGCAGTTCTTC. This codes for CAWSVQASVYNEQFF.

This chain's CDR3 is CAISESGRAYEQYF. Here the CDR3 DNA reads TGTGCCATCAGTGAGTCGGGGCGAGCCTACGAGCAGTACTTC. This rearrangement joins TRBV10-3 to TRBJ2-7, with a tentative D call TRBD1 (5 bases). The CDR3 consists of 14 residues. With 0 bases removed from V and 2 bases from J, the gap between germline ends came to 8 bases. Per germline, CDR1 ENHRY and CDR2 SYGVKD.

The chain recombines TRBV2 with TRBJ2-5, with unresolved D. The CDR3 covers 14 residues. Between the trimmed V and J ends, which lost 3 bases and 0 bases, there was a span of 8 bases. Germline V gives CDR1 SNHLY, CDR2 FYNNEI. The DNA for the CDR3 is TGTGCCAGCAGTGACCCGAGACACCAAGAGACCCAGTACTTC. Its protein product is CASSDPRHQETQYF.

The chain carries TRBV6-1 and TRBJ1-4; tentatively, D is TRBD1 (5 bases). Trimming pared 3 bases from V and 0 bases from J, leaving 8 bases between. CDR3 size: 15 residues. Looked up from germline, CDR1 is MNHNS and CDR2 is SASEGT. The CDR3 is CASSETVATNEKLFF. CDR3 bases: TGTGCCAGCAGTGAGACAGTCGCAACTAATGAAAAACTGTTTTTT.

The chain employs TRBV5-1 and TRBJ2-3, with TRBD2 matching over 13 bases. The trim removed 4 bases at V and 2 bases at J, leaving 10 bases unmatched. The germline gives CDR1 SGHRS, CDR2 YFSETQ. The CDR3 totals 18 residues. For the CDR3, the DNA is TGCGCCAGCAGCGTTACTAGCGGGAGGGCCAGAATCACAGATACGCAGTATTTT. Translated, it gives CASSVTSGRARITDTQYF.

This chain uses TRBV30 with TRBJ1-3, with D perhaps matching TRBD1 (6 bases). The length of the CDR3 is 16 residues. Germline lookup yields CDR1 GTSNPN and CDR2 SVGIG (reference sequence). Trimming took off 2 bases at V and 0 bases at J, with 14 bases between the two ends. DNA of the CDR3: TGTGCCTGGAGTACCATGGGGGCTTACTCTGGAAACACCATATATTTT. Protein product: CAWSTMGAYSGNTIYF.

J is TRBJ1-1 and V is TRBV27; 10 bases are a match to TRBD1. The V segment lost 4 bases and the J segment 5 bases; nucleotides outside the gene matches: 7. The CDR3 has 15 residues. The germline V gene encodes CDR1 MNHEY and CDR2 SMNVEV (reference sequence). The CDR3 here is CASSSRQGAGTEAFF. DNA for the CDR3: TGTGCCAGCAGTTCAAGACAGGGGGCGGGTACTGAAGCTTTCTTT.

This chain joins TRBV7-3 and TRBJ2-3, with TRBD2 identical over 8 bases. V lost 5 bases, J lost 0 bases, and 7 bases stayed unmatched. CDR1 is SGHTA and CDR2 is FQGTGA in the germline V gene. The CDR3 totals 16 residues. CDR3 sequence: CASSPHSGISTDTQYF. Here the CDR3 DNA reads TGTGCCAGCAGCCCGCATAGCGGGATAAGCACAGATACGCAGTATTTT.

The V gene is TRBV7-9, the J gene TRBJ2-1; D uncertain. Trimming cost V 4 bases and J 6 bases, with 7 bases left between them. The germline V gene encodes CDR1 SEHNR and CDR2 FQNEAQ (reference sequence). This CDR3 spans 12 amino acids. The CDR3 DNA is TGTGCCAGCAGCTGGTCGGGCAATGAGCAGTTCTTC. Translated: CASSWSGNEQFF.

This chain joins TRBV6-6 and TRBJ2-7; TRBD1 might be the D (5 bases). Trimming left V 5 bases short and J 7 bases short, with 12 bases between. Germline CDR1 reads MNHNY; CDR2 reads SVGAGI (reference sequence). The length of the CDR3 is 12 residues. The CDR3 sequence is CASSNPGWEQYF. CDR3 DNA sequence: TGTGCCAGCAGTAACCCAGGGTGGGAGCAGTACTTC.